This paragraph covers one T cell receptor (beta chain) sequence. Its antigen is undetermined. The sample is drawn from a study of T-cell reconstitution after alpha-beta-depleted transplantation in children. CDR3 length: 14 amino acids. V was clipped by 6 bases and J by 4 bases, with 14 bases between them. The germline V gene has CDR1 SNHLY and CDR2 FYNNEI. Notes on the study in general: Surviving thymic progenitors and recipient T cells were the source of high TCRbeta diversity at day 60 in some patients.

A library of TCRbeta sequences, prepared with unique molecular identifiers, was generated. TCRdb re-analysed the PCR reads in MiXCR, keeping a single row per CDR3 protein. The table lists 700,000 to 950,000 distinct CDR3 sequences, roughly 15% of them singletons. The specimen comprised PBMCs, mostly from graft donor cells, sampled 360 days after TCRalphabeta/CD19-depleted stem cell transplant. The clonotype comes from a male patient aged 10-17 years who had a stem cell transplant for acute lymphoblastic leukemia, so the T cells may come from the graft donor. The chain combines TRBV2 with TRBJ2-3; unclear D gene. CDR3 sequence (DNA): TGTGCCAGCAGGGGAAGGATAGCAGCAGATACGCAGTATTTT. It codes for CASRGRIAADTQYF.